This entry lists 5 T cell receptor beta chains sequenced from one sample in a study of T cells in Graves' hyperthyroidism and ophthalmopathy. Researchers amplified the TCR beta CDR3 regions from RNA transcripts. HTBI primers were employed in a first-round RT-PCR of the TCR CDR3. TCRdb reanalysed the multiplex PCR reads using MiXCR and keeps one entry per CDR3 protein. The table has 660,000 or so distinct CDR3 sequences, 45% seen once. The sample comprised peripheral blood or thyroid tissue (not recorded which). Receptor source: an adult man with Graves' disease, either hyperthyroidism or ophthalmopathy (not recorded which).

This rearrangement joins TRBV20-1 to TRBJ1-5; D may be TRBD1 (5 bases). From germline, CDR1 is DFQATT and CDR2 SNEGSKA (reference sequence). Trimming took off 5 bases at V and 5 bases at J, with 13 bases between the two ends. This CDR3 is 13 amino acids long. CDR3 region: CSAVGRSYQPQHF. In DNA form, the CDR3 reads TGCAGTGCTGTGGGACGGTCTTATCAGCCCCAGCATTTT.

This clonotype has a handful of counts. A read error may account for a junction end that differs from germline. The chain links TRBV4-1 to TRBJ1-4, with 7 bases identical to TRBD1. The germline gives CDR1 MGHRA, CDR2 YSYEKL. This CDR3 has 16 amino acids. DNA for the CDR3: TGTGCCAGCAGCCAACCTGGGACAGCTAATAATGAAAAACTGTTTTTT. Translated: CASSQPGTANNEKLFF.

The J gene is TRBJ2-7, the V gene TRBV7-9, with 7 bases fitting TRBD1. Germline trimming cut 6 bases from V and 4 bases from J; bases unmatched to any gene: 12. Germline V gene lookup returns CDR1 SEHNR and CDR2 FQNEAQ (reference sequence). The CDR3 sequence is 15 residues long. CDR3 in DNA: TGTGCCAGCAGTTTGGCGATGGGACAGACTTACGAGCAGTACTTC. Translation gives CASSLAMGQTYEQYF.

The chain is built from TRBV11-3 and TRBJ2-2; D possibly uses TRBD1 or TRBD2 (5 bases each). CDR1 is SGHNT, CDR2 YENEEA, per germline. V was shortened by 1 base and J by 6 bases, with 15 bases between the two germline ends. The CDR3 totals 16 residues. DNA for the CDR3: TGTGCCAGCAGCTTAGTTATCGGGGCTGGCGCCGGGGAGCTGTTTTTT. Translated, it gives CASSLVIGAGAGELFF.

This chain uses TRBV7-9 with TRBJ2-5, with 10 positions matching TRBD1. CDR3 length: 14 amino acids. Germline V gene data show CDR1 as SEHNR and CDR2 as FQNEAQ (reference sequence). Trimming took 3 bases from V and 6 from J; bases not matched to a gene: 4. The CDR3 here is CASSFRDRGKTQYF. DNA of the CDR3: TGTGCCAGCAGCTTCCGGGACAGGGGTAAGACCCAGTACTTC.